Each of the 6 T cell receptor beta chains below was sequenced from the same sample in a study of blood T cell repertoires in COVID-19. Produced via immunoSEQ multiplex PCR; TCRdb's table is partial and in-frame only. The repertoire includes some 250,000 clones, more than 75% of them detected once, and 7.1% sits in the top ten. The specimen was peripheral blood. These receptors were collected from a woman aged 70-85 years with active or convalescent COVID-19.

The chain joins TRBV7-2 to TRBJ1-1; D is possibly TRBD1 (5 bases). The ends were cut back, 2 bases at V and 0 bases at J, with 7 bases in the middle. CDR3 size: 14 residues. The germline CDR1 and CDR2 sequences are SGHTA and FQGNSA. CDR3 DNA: TGTGCCAGCAGCTTATACAGGCTGAACACTGAAGCTTTCTTT. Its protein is CASSLYRLNTEAFF.

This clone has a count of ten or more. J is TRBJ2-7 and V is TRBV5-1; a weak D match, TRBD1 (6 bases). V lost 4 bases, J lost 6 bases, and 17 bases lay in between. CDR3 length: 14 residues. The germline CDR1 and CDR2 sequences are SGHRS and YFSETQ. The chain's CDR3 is CASSPRGQGSEQYF. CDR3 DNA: TGCGCCAGCAGCCCACGCGGCCAGGGGAGCGAGCAGTACTTC.

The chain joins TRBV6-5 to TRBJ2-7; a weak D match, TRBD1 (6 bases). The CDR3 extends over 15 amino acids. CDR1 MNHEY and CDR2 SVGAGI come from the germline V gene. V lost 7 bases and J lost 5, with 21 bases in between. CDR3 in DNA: TGTGCCAGCATTTCCTCTCCCGGGACAAGGGACGAGCAGTACTTC. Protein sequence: CASISSPGTRDEQYF.

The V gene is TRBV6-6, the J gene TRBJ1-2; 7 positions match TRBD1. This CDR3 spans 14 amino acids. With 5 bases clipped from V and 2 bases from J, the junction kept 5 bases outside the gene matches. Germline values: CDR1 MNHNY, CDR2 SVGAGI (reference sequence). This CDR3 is CASSSWGQNYGYTF. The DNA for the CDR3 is TGTGCCAGCAGTAGTTGGGGACAGAACTATGGCTACACCTTC.

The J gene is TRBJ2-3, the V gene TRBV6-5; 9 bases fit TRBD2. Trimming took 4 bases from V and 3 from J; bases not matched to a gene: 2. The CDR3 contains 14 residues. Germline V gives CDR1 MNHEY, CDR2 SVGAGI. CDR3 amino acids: CASSFSGGTDTQYF. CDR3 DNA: TGTGCCAGCAGTTTTAGCGGGGGAACAGATACGCAGTATTTT.

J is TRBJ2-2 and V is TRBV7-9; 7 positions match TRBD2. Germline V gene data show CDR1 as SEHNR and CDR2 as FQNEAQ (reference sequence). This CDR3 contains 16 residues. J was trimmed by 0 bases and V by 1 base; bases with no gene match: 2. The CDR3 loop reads CASSLEGLTNTGELFF. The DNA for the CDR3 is TGTGCCAGCAGCTTAGAGGGACTAACGAACACCGGGGAGCTGTTTTTT.